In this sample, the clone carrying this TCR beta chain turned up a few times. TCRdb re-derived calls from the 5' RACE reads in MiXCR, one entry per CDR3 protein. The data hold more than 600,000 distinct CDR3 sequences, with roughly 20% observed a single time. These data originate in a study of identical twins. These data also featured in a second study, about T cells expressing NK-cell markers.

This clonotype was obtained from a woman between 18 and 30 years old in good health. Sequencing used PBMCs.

The CDR3 here is CSASRLWGINEQFF. CDR3 nucleotides: TGCAGTGCTAGTCGTCTATGGGGAATCAATGAGCAGTTCTTC. The chain links TRBV20-1 to TRBJ2-1; D remains unclear. V was shortened by 3 bases and J by 6 bases, with 15 bases between the two germline ends. Germline values: CDR1 DFQATT, CDR2 SNEGSKA (reference sequence). The CDR3 contains 14 residues.